A selection of T cell receptor beta chains follows, all from one sample in a study of T cell changes during pregnancy in multiple sclerosis. Here immunoSEQ multiplex PCR was the method, and the copy in TCRdb shows in-frame clones only, minus some. The sample lists 15,000 to 20,000 clones, nearly 90% seen once, with around 13% in the top ten. The sequences come from CD8+ T cells from peripheral blood mononuclear cells, collected after pregnancy. The source is a female donor in good health, enrolled as a control in a pregnancy study. Each CDR3 is given with its conserved first and last residue. A D gene is named only where the DNA matches it firmly.

v_call,j_call,d_call,cdr3_nt,cdr3_aa
TRBV25-1,TRBJ2-3,.,TGTGCCAGCAGCCATCTAGCTGTGAGGACAGATACGCAGTATTTT,CASSHLAVRTDTQYF
TRBV7-9,TRBJ2-7,.,TGTGCCAGCAGCTCCCCGCTTAGCCCGAGATACGAGCAGTACTTC,CASSSPLSPRYEQYF
TRBV27,TRBJ2-7,.,TGTGCCAGCAGTTGGGGGGGCCCCGTCGAGCAGTACTTC,CASSWGGPVEQYF
TRBV18,TRBJ1-2,.,TGTGCCAGCTCACCACCGGTGACAGCTCTCCGTCCCTATGGCTACACCTTC,CASSPPVTALRPYGYTF
TRBV28,TRBJ1-5,TRBD1,TGTGCCAGCAGTTTCCTCAGGGGGTCGGCGCAGCCCCAGCATTTT,CASSFLRGSAQPQHF
TRBV27,TRBJ1-2,TRBD1,TGTGCCAGCAGTTTCACAGGGGGCGCAGGTTTGGGCTACACCTTC,CASSFTGGAGLGYTF
TRBV28,TRBJ2-4,TRBD2,TGTGCCAGCAGTTTATTAGAACTAGCGGGGGCTTCCAAAAACATTCAGTACTTC,CASSLLELAGASKNIQYF
TRBV7-9,TRBJ2-3,TRBD2,TGTGCCAGCAGCTCCGGACTAGCGGGAGGAGGGGCAGATACGCAGTATTTT,CASSSGLAGGGADTQYF
TRBV28,TRBJ2-7,TRBD1,TGTGCCAGCAGCGAGACAGGGGCCCAGGAGCAGTACTTC,CASSETGAQEQYF
TRBV7-6,TRBJ1-1,.,TGTGCCAGCAGCCTTTCCTTGAACACTGAAGCTTTCTTT,CASSLSLNTEAFF
TRBV6-5,TRBJ1-1,.,TGTGCCAGCAGCCTCGACAGTACTGAAGCTTTCTTT,CASSLDSTEAFF
TRBV7-9,TRBJ2-2,TRBD1,TGTGCCAGCAGCTCCACAGGACAGGGGGCATCGAACACCGGGGAGCTGTTTTTT,CASSSTGQGASNTGELFF